Sequencing of this T cell receptor beta chain was carried out in a study of blood T cell repertoires in COVID-19. Study-level background: Samples representing acute and convalescent COVID-19 were sourced from the United States, Italy and Spain. PBMCs, B-cell-depleted T cells, or T cells provided the cDNA or gDNA that made up the material.

The CDR3 sequence is 13 residues long. The V gene's germline CDR1 is MNHEY and CDR2 SMNVEV (reference sequence). Trimming took 5 bases from V and 4 from J, leaving 10 bases between them. Study processing details: Reference gene primer amplification in the assay estimated nucleated cell counts. Assay: immunoSEQ multiplex PCR; the TCRdb copy retains only in-frame clones and omits some. That table supplies the V and J calls and clone size; D and trimming were determined from the DNA. There are 130,000 to 150,000 clones in the sample; 70% to 90% occur only once, and approximately 1.8% lies in the top ten.

This TCR was sampled from an older man with acute or convalescent COVID-19. The rearrangement links TRBV27 to TRBJ2-3; D perhaps matches TRBD1 (5 bases). Material: peripheral blood. CDR3 DNA sequence: TGTGCCAGCAGTAACGCAGGGTCAGATACGCAGTATTTT. Translation: CASSNAGSDTQYF.